The 13 T cell receptor beta chains below were found in one sample sequenced in a study of Ad26.COV2.S vaccination and SARS-CoV-2 variants. The treatment here: 19 received Ad26.COV2.S at low or high dose, single or two shots; several received placebo; per-sample allocation not given. Sampling was done on day 63 after the first vaccine or placebo injection. Clones were read by immunoSEQ multiplex PCR, and TCRdb kept only the in-frame ones, dropping some. The sample shows some 300,000 clones, just under 85% of them seen only once. The sequencing used peripheral blood, collected in a trial of Ad26.COV2.S vaccine versus placebo. These receptors were obtained from a person aged 18-60 years who received the Ad26.COV2.S COVID-19 vaccine or a placebo.

The chain has TRBV6-1 and TRBJ1-3; D unresolved. CDR3 length: 14 amino acids. V lost 3 bases to trimming and J lost 0 bases, with 6 bases between them. Germline V gene lookup returns CDR1 MNHNS and CDR2 SASEGT. The CDR3 region is CASSDPGSGNTIYF. CDR3 coding DNA: TGTGCCAGCAGTGATCCGGGCTCTGGAAACACCATATATTTT.

The gene calls are TRBV11-3 and TRBJ2-1, with 9 bases identical to TRBD1. J was trimmed by 8 bases and V by 6 bases; bases with no gene match: 8. Per germline, CDR1 SGHNT and CDR2 YENEEA. The CDR3 covers 14 residues. CDR3 coding DNA: TGTGCCAGCAGACGAGCGGGACAGGGCTATGAGCAGTTCTTC. It codes for CASRRAGQGYEQFF.

The chain uses TRBV11-1 and TRBJ2-6; 10 bases line up with TRBD1. Unmatched junction bases numbered 2, after V lost 4 bases and J lost 2 bases. Germline CDR1 is SGHAT and CDR2 is FQDESV (reference sequence). The CDR3 totals 16 residues. The CDR3, as DNA: TGTGCCAGCAGCTCCGGGACAGGGGCTGGGGCCAACGTCCTGACTTTC. Residues: CASSSGTGAGANVLTF.

This chain joins TRBV12-5 and TRBJ2-1, with TRBD1 matching over 10 bases. The CDR3 has 16 residues. V was clipped by 6 bases and J by 4 bases; unmatched bases: 9. CDR1 is LGHNT and CDR2 is FRNRAP in the germline V gene. CDR3 sequence: CASGPPGTGEYNEQFF. Written as DNA, the CDR3 is TGTGCTAGTGGGCCCCCCGGGACAGGGGAGTACAATGAGCAGTTCTTC.

The chain combines TRBV14 with TRBJ2-4; 10 nucleotides line up with TRBD1. CDR3 length: 16 amino acids. Germline V CDR1 and CDR2: SGHDN, FVKESK. With 1 base clipped from V and 8 bases from J, the junction kept 8 bases outside the gene matches. CDR3 sequence: CASSQVPGQGRDIQYF. In DNA form, the CDR3 reads TGTGCCAGCAGCCAAGTCCCGGGACAGGGGCGGGACATTCAGTACTTC.

The V call is TRBV5-5, the J call TRBJ1-2, with TRBD1 matching over 8 bases. The germline gives CDR1 SGHKS, CDR2 YYEKEE (reference sequence). The trim removed 1 base at V and 1 base at J, leaving 6 bases unmatched. The CDR3 is 16 residues long. The DNA of the CDR3 is TGTGCCAGCAGCTTGAGCGGACAGGGCCTTAACTATGGCTACACCTTC. It yields the protein CASSLSGQGLNYGYTF.

V usage is TRBV7-2 and J usage is TRBJ2-5, with TRBD2 matching over 8 bases. Trimming removed 5 bases from V and 4 bases from J; junction bases left unmatched: 12. Germline lookup yields CDR1 SGHTA and CDR2 FQGNSA. The CDR3 runs 16 residues. The CDR3 DNA reads TGTGCCAGCAGCCAGGGTCGGGGGGGCGCTGGAGAGACCCAGTACTTC. This translates into CASSQGRGGAGETQYF.

The chain couples TRBV6-6 to TRBJ1-5, with 10 nucleotides matching TRBD1. Germline V CDR1 and CDR2: MNHNY, SVGAGI (reference sequence). Germline trimming cut 0 bases from V and 4 bases from J; bases unmatched to any gene: 0. The CDR3 is 15 amino acids. The CDR3 DNA reads TGTGCCAGCAGTTACTCGGGACAGGGGAATCAGCCCCAGCATTTT. As protein: CASSYSGQGNQPQHF.

This clone was counted a few times. V and J are TRBV5-1 and TRBJ1-1; 8 nucleotides match TRBD1. CDR3 length: 15 amino acids. Germline V gene sequence: CDR1 SGHRS, CDR2 YFSETQ. After removal of 5 bases from V and 0 bases from J, the junction contained 6 bases not matched to a gene. As DNA, the CDR3 is TGCGCCAGCAGGGACCGGACAGGGATGAACACTGAAGCTTTCTTT. It is translated as CASRDRTGMNTEAFF.

The J gene is TRBJ2-1, the V gene TRBV19; 12 positions agree with TRBD2. The V and J ends lost 5 bases and 6 bases, in that order; junction bases with no gene match: 8. The CDR3 runs 16 residues. The germline V gene has CDR1 LNHDA and CDR2 SQIVND (reference sequence). The DNA of the CDR3 is TGTGCCAGTAGTTCTCACGGACTAGCGGGGTCCAATGAGCAGTTCTTC. This encodes CASSSHGLAGSNEQFF.

The genes are TRBV24-1 and TRBJ2-7; TRBD1 might be the D (5 bases). Germline CDR1 reads KGHDR; CDR2 reads SFDVKD. The CDR3 runs to 13 residues. Trimming removed 7 bases at V and 4 bases at J, with 13 bases between. The chain's CDR3 is CATSVAPGYEQYF. CDR3 DNA: TGTGCCACCAGCGTGGCCCCAGGGTACGAGCAGTACTTC.

The V gene is TRBV5-6, the J gene TRBJ2-7; D is possibly TRBD1 or TRBD2 (6 bases each). The V end lost 4 bases, the J end lost 0 bases, and 11 bases lay between the germline ends. Looked up from germline, CDR1 is SGHDT and CDR2 is YYEEEE. The CDR3 has 14 residues. The DNA for the CDR3 is TGTGCCAGCAGCGTACGGGGGCCCTCCTACGAGCAGTACTTC. This codes for CASSVRGPSYEQYF. Complete variable domain (other parts from reference TRBV5-6 and TRBJ2-7): DAGVTQSPTHLIKTRGQQVTLRCSPKSGHDTVSWYQQALGQGPQFIFQYYEEEERQRGNFPDRFSGHQFPNYSSELNVNALLLGDSALYLCASSVRGPSYEQYFGPGTRLTVT.

This clone was recorded only once. This chain uses TRBV7-6 with TRBJ2-5; 8 nucleotides match TRBD1. In germline, CDR1 is SGHVS, CDR2 FNYEAQ. V lost 5 bases to trimming and J lost 13 bases; unmatched junction nucleotides: 12. This CDR3 contains 13 residues. CDR3 in DNA: TGTGCCAGCAGCCGAACGCAGACCGGACAGGGGTACTTC. It is translated as CASSRTQTGQGYF. Combining the CDR3 with reference TRBV7-6 and TRBJ2-5 gives the whole variable domain GAGVSQSPRYKVTKRGQDVALRCDPISGHVSLYWYRQALGQGPEFLTYFNYEAQQDKSGLPNDRFSAERPEGSISTLTIQRTEQRDSAMYRCASSRTQTGQGYFGPGTRLLVL.